The present entry profiles one T cell receptor beta chain with its context. Its matching antigen is unknown. The record originates from a study of shared clonotypes between healthy human individuals. Findings and caveats of the study: In four donors, around 4.5% of naive CD4 clonotypes appeared in common. Relative to clonotypes present in all four donors, those not shared had lower generation probabilities.

Deletions cut 5 bases from V and 2 bases from J, with 13 bases between. This CDR3 is built from 14 residues. CDR1 and CDR2 from the germline V gene are LNHDA and SQIVND (reference sequence). Repertoires were generated with immunoSEQ multiplex PCR, while TCRdb's copy carries only in-frame clones and drops some. The sample includes around 700,000 clones, 74% of them seen just once. The donors were adults (healthy and HIV-negative) with no recent acute infections or vaccinations. Sequenced sample: memory CD4+ T cells sorted from blood. As to subset: CD45RA-negative fraction. This chain joins TRBV19 and TRBJ2-7, with D possibly called TRBD1 or TRBD2 (5 bases each). This receptor was obtained from a woman younger than 45 in good health. CDR3 bases: TGTGCCAGTAGTCTCGGGGTGGGGCCCTACGAGCAGTACTTC. Translation gives CASSLGVGPYEQYF. Together with reference TRBV19 and TRBJ2-7, the CDR3 gives the full variable domain: DGGITQSPKYLFRKEGQNVTLSCEQNLNHDAMYWYRQDPGQGLRLIYYSQIVNDFQKGDIAEGYSVSREKKESFPLTVTSAQKNPTAFYLCASSLGVGPYEQYFGPGTRLTVT.